These T cell receptor beta chains were read from a single sample in a study of cytomegalovirus exposure and HLA in healthy donors. The method was immunoSEQ multiplex PCR; TCRdb's version includes in-frame clones alone and lacks a portion of them. Of about 170,000 clones listed, roughly 80% are singletons. Specimen: PBMCs. The origin of the receptors is a man between 25 and 39 years old in good health and CMV-seropositive. Each CDR3 is given with its conserved first and last residue. A D gene is named only where the DNA matches it firmly. Clone sizes are given selectively: once, few, many, or a class where the clone is expanded.

TGTGCCAGCATCCAGAACACTGAAGCTTTCTTT	CASIQNTEAFF	.	TRBV6-6	.	TRBJ1-1
TGCGCCAGCAGCCCTGGGGACAGAAGTGGAAACACCATATATTTT	CASSPGDRSGNTIYF	.	TRBV5-1	TRBD1	TRBJ1-3
TGTGCCAGCAGTGAAGCGCAGTCCCCAGGCAACCTACTTAAAAACATTCAGTACTTC	CASSEAQSPGNLLKNIQYF	once	TRBV2	.	TRBJ2-4
TGTGCCAGCAGAGTGGAGGGAACCTATGGCTACACCTTC	CASRVEGTYGYTF	once	TRBV6-5	.	TRBJ1-2
TGTGCCAGCAGCATTACTAGCGGGAGGGCCGGGGAGACCCAGTACTTC	CASSITSGRAGETQYF	.	TRBV9	TRBD2	TRBJ2-5
TGCGCCAGCAGCCAATACACCGGGACAAAGAATGGCTACACCTTC	CASSQYTGTKNGYTF	.	TRBV5-1	.	TRBJ1-2
TGTGCCAGCAGTTTACCGGGACTTCCCACCGGGGAGCTGTTTTTT	CASSLPGLPTGELFF	.	TRBV27	.	TRBJ2-2
TGTGCCAGCAGCTTGGCCGGACAGGGGGCCAGCTATGGCTACACCTTC	CASSLAGQGASYGYTF	.	TRBV5-4	TRBD1	TRBJ1-2
TGCGCCAGCAGCCTCCAGAGGACTAGCGGGAGGATGTACTTC	CASSLQRTSGRMYF	.	TRBV5-1	TRBD2	TRBJ2-5
TGTGCCAGCAGCGAAGACAGCTCTGAAGCTTTCTTT	CASSEDSSEAFF	.	TRBV7-9	.	TRBJ1-1
TGTGCCAGCAGCCAAGACCCCGGGACAGGGGTGTTTAGTGGCTACACCTTC	CASSQDPGTGVFSGYTF	.	TRBV4-2	TRBD1	TRBJ1-2
TGTGCCAGCAGGATACAGGGGACTTACGATGAGCAGTTCTTC	CASRIQGTYDEQFF	few	TRBV27	.	TRBJ2-1
TGTGCTAGTGCCCCCGGGACAGGGGGTTCGGATGAGCAGTTCTTC	CASAPGTGGSDEQFF	once	TRBV12-5	TRBD1	TRBJ2-1
TGTGCCAGCAGCCCAGGGACTAGGGGGGAGACCCAGTACTTC	CASSPGTRGETQYF	.	TRBV7-3	TRBD2	TRBJ2-5
TGTGCCAGCAGTGGTCGGGGGGCGGACAAGAACACTGAAGCTTTCTTT	CASSGRGADKNTEAFF	.	TRBV2	.	TRBJ1-1
TGTGCCAGCAGCCCCCAGGGGGCCTACGAGCAGTACTTC	CASSPQGAYEQYF	.	TRBV5-4	TRBD1	TRBJ2-7
TGTGCCAGCAGACCCAAGGGGGCAACTAATGAAAAACTGTTTTTT	CASRPKGATNEKLFF	once	TRBV6-5	.	TRBJ1-4
TGCGCCAGCAGCCAAGATGGGGGCGCTGGGGCCAACGTCCTGACTTTC	CASSQDGGAGANVLTF	.	TRBV4-3	.	TRBJ2-6
TGTGCCAGCTCCGGGGCCGAAGCGGGACGACTGTCCTACGAGCAGTACTTC	CASSGAEAGRLSYEQYF	.	TRBV27	TRBD2	TRBJ2-7
TGCGCCAGCAGCTCGCCGGGACTAGCGGGGACCTCCTACAATGAGCAGTTCTTC	CASSSPGLAGTSYNEQFF	.	TRBV5-1	TRBD2	TRBJ2-1
TGCGCCAGCAGCCAAAACAGGGCCCTCGTCTCTGGAAACACCATATATTTT	CASSQNRALVSGNTIYF	.	TRBV4-3	.	TRBJ1-3
TGTGCCAGCAGCTTAGGACAGGGGGACCCCTATGGCTACACCTTC	CASSLGQGDPYGYTF	.	TRBV11-2	TRBD1	TRBJ1-2
TGTGCCAGCAGTTTAGGCGGGCAGAGCTCCTACAATGAGCAGTTCTTC	CASSLGGQSSYNEQFF	.	TRBV27	.	TRBJ2-1
TGTGCCAGCAGCCGCCGCCAGGGGGCCGATGAGCAGTTCTTC	CASSRRQGADEQFF	once	TRBV7-3	TRBD1	TRBJ2-1
TGTGCCAGCAGCAAGGGGACAGGGAGAACTAATGAAAAACTGTTTTTT	CASSKGTGRTNEKLFF	.	TRBV5-4	TRBD1	TRBJ1-4
TGTGCCAGTAGTACTCCGGTGAACACTGAAGCTTTCTTT	CASSTPVNTEAFF	once	TRBV19	.	TRBJ1-1
TGTGCCAGCAGCGAAGGGACATCGTACGAGCAGTACTTC	CASSEGTSYEQYF	.	TRBV5-6	.	TRBJ2-7
TGTGCCAGTAGTATAACCGGAGGGATTCGGCGCGAGCAGTACTTC	CASSITGGIRREQYF	.	TRBV19	.	TRBJ2-7
TGTGCCAGCAGCTTACAGGGGCGCATAGGCTACACCTTC	CASSLQGRIGYTF	.	TRBV5-4	TRBD1	TRBJ1-2
TGTGCCAGCAGTTTACCTAGCGGGAGGAACGAGCAGTACTTC	CASSLPSGRNEQYF	once	TRBV28	TRBD2	TRBJ2-7
TGTGCCAGCAGTGAACGGGCTGGGGCGACCTTTCTCCCGCCCTATGGCTACACCTTC	CASSERAGATFLPPYGYTF	.	TRBV2	.	TRBJ1-2
TGTGCCAGCAGCTTAGCCGGCGGGAGGGCCGGAAATGAGCAGTTCTTC	CASSLAGGRAGNEQFF	once	TRBV7-9	TRBD2	TRBJ2-1
TGCAGCGTTGAAAACCCAGGGGGCTCGGGCTATGGCTACACCTTC	CSVENPGGSGYGYTF	.	TRBV29-1	TRBD1	TRBJ1-2
TGCGCCAGCAGTGAGATGGGGCGGGATTTCTACAATGAGCAGTTCTTC	CASSEMGRDFYNEQFF	.	TRBV10-2	.	TRBJ2-1
TGTGCCAGCAGTCGATCTGGGGGGGGCACCGGGGAGCTGTTTTTT	CASSRSGGGTGELFF	.	TRBV7-3	TRBD2	TRBJ2-2